A single sample gave rise to the 3 T cell receptor beta chains below, sequenced in a study of T cell clusters in autoimmune cytopenias. TRB was amplified from around 250 ng of peripheral blood genomic DNA per sample. TRB rearrangements were amplified by touch-down multiplex PCR with mixed TRB-A/B primers. With the multiplex PCR reads reprocessed, TCRdb shows one record per CDR3 protein and no DNA. This sample contains around 8,000 distinct CDR3 sequences. This sample also belongs to another study, concerning T cell repertoires in aging, cancer and after chemotherapy.

Sequencing was done on a sample of peripheral blood. These TCRs come from a human donor with an autoimmune cytopenia or autoimmune hepatitis (not recorded which).

The V and J genes are TRBV20-1 and TRBJ1-1; TCRdb designates TRBD1, a call that cannot be tested without DNA. CDR1 is DFQATT, CDR2 SNEGSKA, per germline (reference sequence). CDR3 length: 15 amino acids. The CDR3 loop is CSARPPVGGNTEAFF.

The V call is TRBV24-1, the J call TRBJ2-3; TCRdb's assignment of TRBD2 cannot be checked, as there is no DNA. CDR1 KGHDR and CDR2 SFDVKD come from the germline V gene. The CDR3 is 17 amino acids. CDR3 sequence reads: CATSVGGADTLTDTQYF.

This chain joins TRBV9 and TRBJ2-3; TCRdb's assignment of TRBD1 cannot be checked, as there is no DNA. The CDR3 is made up of 14 amino acids. Germline V gives CDR1 SGDLS, CDR2 YYNGEE. The CDR3 spells CASSERGVLDTQYF.